These 12 T cell receptor beta chains were all obtained from the same sample, sequenced in a study of beta chain features in type 1 diabetes. Study-wide results and caveats: Type 1 diabetes patients had moderately but significantly shorter TCRB CDR3s in all four CD4+ subsets.

The study reverse transcribed the entire isolated RNA, so it sequenced expressed TCRB transcripts. Generated by immunoSEQ multiplex PCR, the TCRdb table keeps only in-frame clones and is missing some. The sample has a few hundred thousand clones, over 20% seen once. These receptors are not linked to any known antigen. Sequencing used naive CD4+ T cells from blood. The receptors stem from a woman aged 40 to 50 with type 1 diabetes.

The rearrangement joins TRBV6-6 to TRBJ2-7; 8 bases fit TRBD1. CDR1 is MNHNY, CDR2 SVGAGI, per germline (reference sequence). J lost 3 bases, V lost 5 bases, and 6 bases had no gene match. The CDR3 is 14 residues long. The CDR3 protein is CASSIGTGNYEQYF. DNA for the CDR3: TGTGCCAGCAGTATAGGGACAGGTAACTACGAGCAGTACTTC.

CDR3 in amino acids: CVVRNPEAFF. Written as DNA, the CDR3 is TGTGTAGTCCGTAACCCTGAAGCTTTCTTT. The V call is TRBV6-6, the J call TRBJ1-1; D not certain. The CDR3 covers 10 residues. Germline V CDR1 and CDR2: MNHNY, SVGAGI (reference sequence).

This clone was observed a few times. This chain connects TRBV2 to TRBJ1-6, with 8 bases aligning to TRBD1. V trimming: 8 bases; J trimming: 10 bases; junction bases outside the gene matches: 7. CDR3 length equals 13 residues. Germline V gives CDR1 SNHLY, CDR2 FYNNEI. CDR3: CASWETGASPLHF. In DNA, the CDR3 is TGTGCCAGCTGGGAGACAGGGGCATCACCCCTCCACTTT.

This chain uses TRBV19 with TRBJ2-7, with D uncertain. Germline assignment: CDR1 LNHDA and CDR2 SQIVND (reference sequence). CDR3 length: 14 amino acids. V was cut by 3 bases and J by 2 bases, with 11 bases left in between. This chain's CDR3 is CASSIGTNPYEQYF. The CDR3 nucleotides read TGTGCCAGTAGTATTGGAACTAACCCCTACGAGCAGTACTTC. The full variable domain, completed using reference TRBV19 and TRBJ2-7, is DGGITQSPKYLFRKEGQNVTLSCEQNLNHDAMYWYRQDPGQGLRLIYYSQIVNDFQKGDIAEGYSVSREKKESFPLTVTSAQKNPTAFYLCASSIGTNPYEQYFGPGTRLTVT.

This sequence joins TRBV5-1 and TRBJ2-2; D gene uncertain. Germline lookup yields CDR1 SGHRS and CDR2 YFSETQ. The CDR3 is 16 amino acids. The V end lost 3 bases, the J end lost 3 bases, and 15 bases lay between the germline ends. The CDR3 region is CASSSKASSDTGELFF. The CDR3 DNA reads as TGCGCCAGCAGCTCGAAGGCCTCGAGCGACACCGGGGAGCTGTTTTTT.

The chain links TRBV4-1 to TRBJ2-7; a weak D match, TRBD1 (5 bases). This CDR3 has 11 residues. Germline V gene data show CDR1 as MGHRA and CDR2 as YSYEKL. The V gene lost 9 bases and the J gene lost 4 bases, with 10 bases spanning the gap. CDR3 residues: CARPTAYEQYF. In DNA, the CDR3 is TGCGCCAGACCGACAGCGTACGAGCAGTACTTC.

This sequence joins TRBV30 and TRBJ1-2, with 9 bases identical to TRBD1. The CDR3 covers 14 residues. Germline V CDR1 and CDR2: GTSNPN, SVGIG (reference sequence). V dropped 1 base and J dropped 7; count of bases not matched to a gene: 7. CDR3 sequence reads: CAWSEQGARPGYTF. DNA for the CDR3: TGTGCCTGGAGTGAACAGGGGGCGCGTCCTGGCTACACCTTC.

The chain is built from TRBV4-1 and TRBJ1-1; D is undetermined. The CDR3 extends over 14 amino acids. Between the trimmed V and J ends, which lost 0 bases and 2 bases, there was a span of 7 bases. CDR1 and CDR2 from the germline V gene are MGHRA and YSYEKL. CDR3 loop: CASSQDSSNTEAFF. CDR3 nucleotide sequence: TGCGCCAGCAGCCAAGACAGTTCTAACACTGAAGCTTTCTTT.

In this sample, this clone turned up a few times. The rearrangement links TRBV7-6 to TRBJ2-1, with D hard to call. This CDR3 comprises 11 residues. The V and J ends lost 2 bases and 10 bases respectively, with 6 bases between them. Germline assignment: CDR1 SGHVS and CDR2 FNYEAQ. The CDR3 region has the DNA TGTGCCAGCAGCTTATCCGTCGAGCAGTTCTTC. Amino acid sequence: CASSLSVEQFF.

The V and J genes are TRBV5-1 and TRBJ2-3, with D perhaps TRBD1 (6 bases). Germline V gives CDR1 SGHRS, CDR2 YFSETQ. With 3 bases removed from V and 7 bases from J, the gap between germline ends came to 12 bases. The CDR3 consists of 13 residues. The DNA of the CDR3 is TGCGCCAGCAGCTATGTCAGGGGAAATACGCAGTATTTT. It yields the protein CASSYVRGNTQYF.

This clone was seen a single time. DNA for the CDR3: TGTGCCAGCAGTTTGGCCCACAGGGTAGGCTCCTACGAGCAGTACTTC. This codes for CASSLAHRVGSYEQYF. The rearrangement joins TRBV27 to TRBJ2-7, with D maybe TRBD1 (6 bases). CDR3 length: 16 residues. Germline values: CDR1 MNHEY, CDR2 SMNVEV (reference sequence). V shed 3 bases and J shed 0 bases, with 15 bases lying between them.

This clone was counted between two and nine times. The rearrangement joins TRBV28 to TRBJ2-7; 8 bases fit TRBD1. This CDR3 region has 15 residues. Germline V CDR1 and CDR2: MDHEN, SYDVKM. V shed 6 bases, J shed 7 bases, and the junction held 14 bases outside the gene matches. This chain's CDR3 is CASRLAGTGKWEQYF. CDR3 bases: TGTGCCAGCAGGCTCGCCGGGACAGGAAAGTGGGAGCAGTACTTC.